This T cell receptor (beta chain) was retrieved from a study of cytomegalovirus exposure and HLA in healthy donors. Study findings and constraints: Most TCR sequences showed up rarely, but some public TCRs showed up in many donors. As was reported, the classifier diagnosed cytomegalovirus status with high specificity and sensitivity.

V lost 5 bases to trimming and J lost 2 bases, with 11 bases between them. The germline V gene has CDR1 MNHNS and CDR2 SASEGT. The CDR3 is 14 amino acids. Comments on this clone: Its specificity is not known.

This table comes from immunoSEQ multiplex PCR, and its TCRdb copy is limited to in-frame clones, with some not included. Here the sample spans around 170,000 clones, 88% being singletons. V is TRBV6-1 and J is TRBJ2-3; no definite D call. Sequencing was carried out using PBMCs. The TCR sequence derives from a man younger than 30 in good health and CMV-seronegative. Here the CDR3 reads CASSLEPYTDTQYF. The CDR3 coding sequence is TGTGCCAGCAGTCTGGAGCCGTACACAGATACGCAGTATTTT.